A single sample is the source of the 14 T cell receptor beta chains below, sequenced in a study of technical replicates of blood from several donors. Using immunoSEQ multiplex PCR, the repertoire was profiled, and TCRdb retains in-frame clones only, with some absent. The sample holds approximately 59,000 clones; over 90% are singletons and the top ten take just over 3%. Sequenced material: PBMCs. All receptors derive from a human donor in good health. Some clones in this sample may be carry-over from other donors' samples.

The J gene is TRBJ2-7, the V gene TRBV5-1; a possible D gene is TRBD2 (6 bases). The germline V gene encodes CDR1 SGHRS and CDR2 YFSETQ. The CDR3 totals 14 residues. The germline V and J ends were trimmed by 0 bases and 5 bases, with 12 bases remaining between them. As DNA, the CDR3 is TGCGCCAGCAGCTTGGAGGACGGGGGTCACGAGCAGTACTTC. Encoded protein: CASSLEDGGHEQYF.

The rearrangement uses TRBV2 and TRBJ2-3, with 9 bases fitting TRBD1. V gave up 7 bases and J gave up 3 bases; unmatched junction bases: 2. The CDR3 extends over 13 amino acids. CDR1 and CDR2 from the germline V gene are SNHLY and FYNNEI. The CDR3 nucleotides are TGTGCCAGCAATGGACAGGGGACAGATACGCAGTATTTT. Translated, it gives CASNGQGTDTQYF.

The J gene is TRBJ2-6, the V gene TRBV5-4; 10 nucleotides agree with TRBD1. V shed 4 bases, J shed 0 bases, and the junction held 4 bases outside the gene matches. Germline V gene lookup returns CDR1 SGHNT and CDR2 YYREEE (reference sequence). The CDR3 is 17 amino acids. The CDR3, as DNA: TGTGCCAGCAGCCCGGGACAGGGGCGCTCTGGGGCCAACGTCCTGACTTTC. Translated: CASSPGQGRSGANVLTF. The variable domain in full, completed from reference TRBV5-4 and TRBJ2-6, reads ETGVTQSPTHLIKTRGQQVTLRCSSQSGHNTVSWYQQALGQGPQFIFQYYREEENGRGNFPPRFSGLQFPNYSSELNVNALELDDSALYLCASSPGQGRSGANVLTFGAGSRLTVL.

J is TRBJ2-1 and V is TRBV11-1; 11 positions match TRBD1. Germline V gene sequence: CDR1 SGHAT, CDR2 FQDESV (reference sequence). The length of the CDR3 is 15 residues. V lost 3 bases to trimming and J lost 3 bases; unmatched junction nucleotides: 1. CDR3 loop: CASSLGQGGYNEQFF. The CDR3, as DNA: TGTGCCAGCAGCTTGGGACAGGGGGGCTACAATGAGCAGTTCTTC. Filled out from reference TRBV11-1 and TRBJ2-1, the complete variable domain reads EAEVAQSPRYKITEKSQAVAFWCDPISGHATLYWYRQILGQGPELLVQFQDESVVDDSQLPKDRFSAERLKGVDSTLKIQPAELGDSAMYLCASSLGQGGYNEQFFGPGTRLTVL.

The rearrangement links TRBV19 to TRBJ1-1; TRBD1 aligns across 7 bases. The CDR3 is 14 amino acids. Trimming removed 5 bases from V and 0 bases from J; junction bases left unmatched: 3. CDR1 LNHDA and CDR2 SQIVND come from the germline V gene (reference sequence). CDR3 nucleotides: TGTGCCAGTAGTCCAGACAGGGTGAACACTGAAGCTTTCTTT. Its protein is CASSPDRVNTEAFF.

CDR3 nucleotide sequence: TGTGCCAGCAGCCCTCAACAGCAGGGACAGGGGGCTACTGAAGCTTTCTTT. Protein sequence: CASSPQQQGQGATEAFF. The chain has TRBV5-4 and TRBJ1-1, with 12 bases fitting TRBD1. J lost 5 bases, V lost 4 bases, and 12 bases had no gene match. CDR3 length: 17 residues. Germline values: CDR1 SGHNT, CDR2 YYREEE (reference sequence).

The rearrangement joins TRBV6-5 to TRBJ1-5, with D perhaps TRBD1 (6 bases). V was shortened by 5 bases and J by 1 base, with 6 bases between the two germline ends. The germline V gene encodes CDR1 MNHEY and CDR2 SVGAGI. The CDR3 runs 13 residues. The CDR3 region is CASSGQSNQPQHF. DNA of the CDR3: TGTGCCAGCAGTGGACAGAGCAATCAGCCCCAGCATTTT.

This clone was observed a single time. CDR3 protein: CASSQTSGSNQPQHF. For the CDR3, the DNA is TGTGCCAGCAGCCAGACCTCGGGGAGCAATCAGCCCCAGCATTTT. The V gene is TRBV4-2, the J gene TRBJ1-5; D unresolved. Germline CDR1 is LGHNA and CDR2 is YNFKEQ. Trimming took 3 bases from V and 1 from J, leaving 10 bases between them. This CDR3 has 15 amino acids.

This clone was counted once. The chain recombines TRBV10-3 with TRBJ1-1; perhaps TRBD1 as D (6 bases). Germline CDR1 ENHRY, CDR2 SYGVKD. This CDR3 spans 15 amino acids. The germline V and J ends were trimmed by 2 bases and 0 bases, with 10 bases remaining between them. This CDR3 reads CAISERGHLNTEAFF. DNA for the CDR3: TGTGCCATCAGTGAGAGGGGACACCTGAACACTGAAGCTTTCTTT.

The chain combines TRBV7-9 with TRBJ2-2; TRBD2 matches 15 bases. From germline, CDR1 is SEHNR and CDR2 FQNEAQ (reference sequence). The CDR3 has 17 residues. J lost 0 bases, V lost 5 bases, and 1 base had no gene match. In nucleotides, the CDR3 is TGTGCCAGCAGCCGGACTAGCGGGGGGGCGAACACCGGGGAGCTGTTTTTT. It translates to CASSRTSGGANTGELFF. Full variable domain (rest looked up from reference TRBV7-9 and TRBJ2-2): DTGVSQNPRHKITKRGQNVTFRCDPISEHNRLYWYRQTLGQGPEFLTYFQNEAQLEKSRLLSDRFSAERPKGSFSTLEIQRTEQGDSAMYLCASSRTSGGANTGELFFGEGSRLTVL.

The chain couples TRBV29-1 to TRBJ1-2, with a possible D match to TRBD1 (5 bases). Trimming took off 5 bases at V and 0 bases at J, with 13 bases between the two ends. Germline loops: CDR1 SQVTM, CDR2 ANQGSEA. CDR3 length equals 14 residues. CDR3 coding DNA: TGCAGCGTTTCCACCGGCAGGGCTAACTATGGCTACACCTTC. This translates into CSVSTGRANYGYTF.

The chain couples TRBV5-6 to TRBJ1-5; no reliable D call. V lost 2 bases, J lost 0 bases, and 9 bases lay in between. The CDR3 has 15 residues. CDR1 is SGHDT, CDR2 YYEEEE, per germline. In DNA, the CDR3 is TGTGCCAGCAGCTTTGGAGTTAATAGCAATCAGCCCCAGCATTTT. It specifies CASSFGVNSNQPQHF. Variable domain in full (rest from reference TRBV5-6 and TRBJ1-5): DAGVTQSPTHLIKTRGQQVTLRCSPKSGHDTVSWYQQALGQGPQFIFQYYEEEERQRGNFPDRFSGHQFPNYSSELNVNALLLGDSALYLCASSFGVNSNQPQHFGDGTRLSIL.

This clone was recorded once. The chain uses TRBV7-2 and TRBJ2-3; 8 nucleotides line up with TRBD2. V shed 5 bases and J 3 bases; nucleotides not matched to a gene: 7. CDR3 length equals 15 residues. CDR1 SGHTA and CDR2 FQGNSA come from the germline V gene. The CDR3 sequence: CASSPRGGGTDTQYF. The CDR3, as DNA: TGTGCCAGCAGCCCACGGGGGGGAGGGACAGATACGCAGTATTTT.

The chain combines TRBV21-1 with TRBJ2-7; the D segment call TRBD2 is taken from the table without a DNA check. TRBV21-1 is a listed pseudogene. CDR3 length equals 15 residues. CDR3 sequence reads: CASSRFLAGQYEQYF. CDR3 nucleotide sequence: TGTGCCAGCAGCAGGTTTCTAGCGGGCCAATACGAGCAGTACTTC.